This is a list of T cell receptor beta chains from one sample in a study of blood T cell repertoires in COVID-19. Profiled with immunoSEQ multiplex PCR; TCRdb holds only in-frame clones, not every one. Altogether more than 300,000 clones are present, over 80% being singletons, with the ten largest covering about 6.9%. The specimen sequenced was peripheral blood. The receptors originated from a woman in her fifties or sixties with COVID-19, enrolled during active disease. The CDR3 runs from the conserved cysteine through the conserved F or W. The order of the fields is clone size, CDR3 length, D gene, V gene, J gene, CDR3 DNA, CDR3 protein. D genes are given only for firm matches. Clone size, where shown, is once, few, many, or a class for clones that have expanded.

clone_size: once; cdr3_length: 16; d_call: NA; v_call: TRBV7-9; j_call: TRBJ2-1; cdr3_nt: TGTGCCAGCAGCCCCCCGACTGGAAGCTCCTACAATGAGCAGTTCTTC; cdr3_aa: CASSPPTGSSYNEQFF
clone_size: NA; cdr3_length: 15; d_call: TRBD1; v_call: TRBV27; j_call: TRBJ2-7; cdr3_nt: TGTGCCAGCAGTTTCTATTGGGCAAGACAGGGCCAGCAGTACTTC; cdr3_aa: CASSFYWARQGQQYF
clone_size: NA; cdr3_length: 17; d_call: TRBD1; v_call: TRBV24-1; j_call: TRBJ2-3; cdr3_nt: TGTGCCACCAGTGATCCAAACAGGGGATTGATGACAGATACGCAGTATTTT; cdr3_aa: CATSDPNRGLMTDTQYF
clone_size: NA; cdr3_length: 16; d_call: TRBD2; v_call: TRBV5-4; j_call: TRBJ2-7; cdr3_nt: TGTGCCAGCAGCTTCTCCACTAGCGGGATAACCTACGAGCAGTACTTC; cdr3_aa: CASSFSTSGITYEQYF
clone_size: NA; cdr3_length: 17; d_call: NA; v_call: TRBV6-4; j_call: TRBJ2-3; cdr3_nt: TGTGCCAGCAGTACGTGGGGGGTCCAACTATTAGCAGATACGCAGTATTTT; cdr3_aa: CASSTWGVQLLADTQYF
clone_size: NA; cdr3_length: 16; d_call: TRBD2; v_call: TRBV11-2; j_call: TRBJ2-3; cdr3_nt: TGTGCCAGCAGCTTTGGAGCGGGAGCCCTTACAGATACGCAGTATTTT; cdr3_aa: CASSFGAGALTDTQYF
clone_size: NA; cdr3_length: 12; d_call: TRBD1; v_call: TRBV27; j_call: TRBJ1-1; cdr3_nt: TGTGCCAGCAGTGCGACAGGGTCTGAAGCTTTCTTT; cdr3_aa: CASSATGSEAFF
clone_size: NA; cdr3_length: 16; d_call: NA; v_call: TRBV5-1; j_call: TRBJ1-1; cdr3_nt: TGCGCCAGCAGCTTGGAGGGGCCGGGCCCGAACACTGAAGCTTTCTTT; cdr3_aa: CASSLEGPGPNTEAFF
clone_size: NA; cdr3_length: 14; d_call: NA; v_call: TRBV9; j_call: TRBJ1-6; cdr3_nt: TGTGCCAGCAGCCCCCCGGGGGAAAATTCACCCCTCCACTTT; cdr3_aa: CASSPPGENSPLHF
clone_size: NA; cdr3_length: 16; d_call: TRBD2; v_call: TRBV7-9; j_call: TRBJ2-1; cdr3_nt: TGTGCCAGCAGCTTGGCCGGGACTAGCGGGGTTAATGAGCAGTTCTTC; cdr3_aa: CASSLAGTSGVNEQFF
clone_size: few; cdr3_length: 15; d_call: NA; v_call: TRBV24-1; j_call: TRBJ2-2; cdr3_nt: TGTGCCACCAGTGACCCGCGTACTCCCACCGGGGAGCTGTTTTTT; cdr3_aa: CATSDPRTPTGELFF
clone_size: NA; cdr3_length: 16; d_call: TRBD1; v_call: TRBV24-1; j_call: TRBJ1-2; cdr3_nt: TGTGCCACCAGTGATCCGGGGACAGCTGCTAACTATGGCTACACCTTC; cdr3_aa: CATSDPGTAANYGYTF
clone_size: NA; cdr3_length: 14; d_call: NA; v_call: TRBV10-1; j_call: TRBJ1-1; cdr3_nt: TGCGCCAGCAGTGAGGGGACATCGAACACTGAAGCTTTCTTT; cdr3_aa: CASSEGTSNTEAFF
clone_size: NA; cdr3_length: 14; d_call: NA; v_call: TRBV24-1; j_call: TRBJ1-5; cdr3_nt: TGTGCCACCAGTGAAGCCACAGTCAATCAGCCCCAGCATTTT; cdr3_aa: CATSEATVNQPQHF
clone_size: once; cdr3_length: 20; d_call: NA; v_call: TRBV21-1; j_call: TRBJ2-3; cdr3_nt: TGTGCCAGCAGCACCCTTCCCAAGACACTTAGCGGGAGGCACACAGATACGCAGTATTTT; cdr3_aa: CASSTLPKTLSGRHTDTQYF
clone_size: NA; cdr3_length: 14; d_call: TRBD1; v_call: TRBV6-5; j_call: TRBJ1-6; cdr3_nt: TGTGCCAGCAGATCACAGGGGAACAACTCACCCCTCCACTTT; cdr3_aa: CASRSQGNNSPLHF
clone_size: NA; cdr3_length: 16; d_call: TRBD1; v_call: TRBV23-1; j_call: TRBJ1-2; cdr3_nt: TGCGCCAGCAGTCACGGTGGGACAGCAAGTGGCTATGGCTACACCTTC; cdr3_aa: CASSHGGTASGYGYTF
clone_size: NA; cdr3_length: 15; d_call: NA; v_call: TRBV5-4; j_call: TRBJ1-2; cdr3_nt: TGTGCCAGCAGCTCCCGGCTGGCAGCGTTGAGCGGCTACACCTTC; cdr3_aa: CASSSRLAALSGYTF
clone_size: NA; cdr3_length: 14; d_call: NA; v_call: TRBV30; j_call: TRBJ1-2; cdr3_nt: TGTGCCTGGAGTGTAGGCCTCGGGAACTATGGCTACACCTTC; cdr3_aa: CAWSVGLGNYGYTF
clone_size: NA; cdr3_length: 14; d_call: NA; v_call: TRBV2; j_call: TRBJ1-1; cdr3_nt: TGTGCCAGCAGTTACGGCTGGGCCGGCACTGAAGCTTTCTTT; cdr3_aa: CASSYGWAGTEAFF
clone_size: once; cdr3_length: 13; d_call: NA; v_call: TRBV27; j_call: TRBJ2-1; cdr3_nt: TGTCTAGTAGCGGCTAGCTCCTACAATGAGCAGTTCTTC; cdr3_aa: CLVAASSYNEQFF
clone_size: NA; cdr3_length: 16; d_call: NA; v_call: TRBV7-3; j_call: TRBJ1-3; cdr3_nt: TGTGCCAGCAGCTTAACCGGGCAGGGCCGTGGAAACACCATATATTTT; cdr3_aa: CASSLTGQGRGNTIYF
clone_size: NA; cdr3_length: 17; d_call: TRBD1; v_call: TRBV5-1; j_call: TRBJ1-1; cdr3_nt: TGCGCCAGCAGCTGGACAGGGGGCGGCACTCCCCGGACTGAAGCTTTCTTT; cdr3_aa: CASSWTGGGTPRTEAFF
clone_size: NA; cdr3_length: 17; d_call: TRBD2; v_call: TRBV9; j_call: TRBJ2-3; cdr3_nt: TGTGCCAGCAGCGGATCTACTAGCGGGAAGTTCACAGATACGCAGTATTTT; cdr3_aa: CASSGSTSGKFTDTQYF
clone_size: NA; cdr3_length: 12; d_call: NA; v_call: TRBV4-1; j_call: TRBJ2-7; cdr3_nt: TGCGCCAGTCCGGGACACTTCTACGAGCAGTACTTC; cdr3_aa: CASPGHFYEQYF
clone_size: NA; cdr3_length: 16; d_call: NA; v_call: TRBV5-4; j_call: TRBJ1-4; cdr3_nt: TGTGCCAGCAGCTCCGGACAGAATGGTCCTAATGAAAAACTGTTTTTT; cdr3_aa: CASSSGQNGPNEKLFF
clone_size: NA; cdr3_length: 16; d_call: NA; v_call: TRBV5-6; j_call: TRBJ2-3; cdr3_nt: TGTGCCAGCAGCCCCCTGACAACCCTTAGCACAGATACGCAGTATTTT; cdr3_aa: CASSPLTTLSTDTQYF
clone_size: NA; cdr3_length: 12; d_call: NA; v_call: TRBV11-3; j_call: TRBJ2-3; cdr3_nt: TGTGCCAGCAGCCGGGAGATAGATACGCAGTATTTT; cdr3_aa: CASSREIDTQYF
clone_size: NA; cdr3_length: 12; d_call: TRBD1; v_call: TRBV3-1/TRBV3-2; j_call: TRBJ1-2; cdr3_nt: TGTGCCAGCAGCCATGACAGGGGAAAAAGCACCTTC; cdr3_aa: CASSHDRGKSTF
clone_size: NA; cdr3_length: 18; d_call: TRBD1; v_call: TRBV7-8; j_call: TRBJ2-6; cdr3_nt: TGTGCCAGCACCCCTAGGGACAGGCGAAACTCTGGGGCCAACGTCCTGACTTTC; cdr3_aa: CASTPRDRRNSGANVLTF